These T cell receptor beta chains were read from a single sample in a study of identical twins. TCRdb reprocessed the 5' RACE reads with MiXCR, giving one entry per CDR3 protein. The sample gives 700,000 or so distinct CDR3 sequences, less than 25% of which show up once; about 4.3% is in the top ten. The same sample was also used in a study of T cells expressing NK-cell markers.

The sample taken for sequencing was PBMCs. Receptors originate from a woman aged 18-30 years in good health. Each CDR3 is given with its conserved first and last residue. A D gene is named only where the DNA matches it firmly. Clone size, where shown, is once, few, many, or a class for clones that have expanded.

CASSGVVLTQYF,TGTGCCAGCAGCGGCGTGGTGCTCACCCAGTACTTC,TRBJ2-5,NA,NA,TRBV7-3
CASSLGDTRLGYTF,TGTGCCAGCAGCTTAGGGGACACCCGCTTAGGCTACACCTTC,TRBJ1-2,NA,NA,TRBV7-2
CATSREGGLGYTF,TGTGCCACCAGCAGAGAAGGGGGCTTGGGCTACACCTTC,TRBJ1-2,few,TRBD1,TRBV15
CASSVRLAIPYEQYF,TGTGCCAGCAGTGTAAGGTTGGCGATCCCCTACGAGCAGTACTTC,TRBJ2-7,few,NA,TRBV6-1
CASSLSSGVQETQYF,TGTGCCAGCAGCCTAAGTAGCGGGGTCCAAGAGACCCAGTACTTC,TRBJ2-5,many,TRBD2,TRBV5-6
CASSRDTGNYGYTF,TGTGCCAGCTCACGTGATACAGGGAACTATGGCTACACCTTC,TRBJ1-2,many,NA,TRBV18
CSPEWTRSTGELFF,TGCAGCCCTGAATGGACTAGATCTACCGGGGAGCTGTTTTTT,TRBJ2-2,few,TRBD2,TRBV29-1
CASSSVLAGTFSYEQYF,TGCGCCAGCAGCTCCGTACTAGCGGGGACTTTTTCCTACGAGCAGTACTTC,TRBJ2-7,few,TRBD2,TRBV5-1
CASSGAVQRWGEQYF,TGTGCCAGCAGCGGTGCCGTACAGCGTTGGGGCGAGCAGTACTTC,TRBJ2-7,many,NA,TRBV5-5
CASSFASEQPQHF,TGTGCCAGCAGCTTTGCAAGTGAGCAGCCCCAGCATTTT,TRBJ1-5,NA,NA,TRBV7-2
CASSSTFGQGLYEQYF,TGCGCCAGCAGCTCAACCTTCGGACAGGGACTGTACGAGCAGTACTTC,TRBJ2-7,few,TRBD1,TRBV5-1
CASSLRGQGFDEQFF,TGTGCCAGCAGCTTGAGGGGCCAAGGGTTCGATGAGCAGTTCTTC,TRBJ2-1,NA,NA,TRBV7-6
CASSFGQTNYGYTF,TGCGCCAGCAGTTTCGGACAGACTAACTATGGCTACACCTTC,TRBJ1-2,NA,NA,TRBV4-3
CSATGTSGEQETQYF,TGCAGTGCTACCGGGACTAGCGGGGAGCAAGAGACCCAGTACTTC,TRBJ2-5,many,TRBD2,TRBV20-1
CATSRVRVTGELFF,TGTGCCACCAGCAGAGTCAGGGTCACCGGGGAGCTGTTTTTT,TRBJ2-2,NA,NA,TRBV15
CASSKAPNSYEQYF,TGTGCCAGCAGCAAAGCGCCGAACTCCTACGAGCAGTACTTC,TRBJ2-7,NA,NA,TRBV21-1
CASSLLGRMNTEAFF,TGCGCCAGCAGCTTGTTAGGGCGGATGAACACTGAAGCTTTCTTT,TRBJ1-1,once,NA,TRBV5-1
CASRPTVVNTEAFF,TGTGCCAGCAGGCCAACGGTTGTGAACACTGAAGCTTTCTTT,TRBJ1-1,many,NA,TRBV12-3/TRBV12-4
CATQPGDRETQYF,TGTGCCACCCAACCGGGAGATCGAGAGACCCAGTACTTC,TRBJ2-5,NA,NA,TRBV10-3
CASSLTSGHYEQYF,TGTGCCAGCAGTTTGACTAGCGGGCATTACGAGCAGTACTTC,TRBJ2-7,NA,TRBD2,TRBV12-3/TRBV12-4
CASSLGQQRETQYF,TGCGCCAGCAGCTTAGGACAACAGAGAGAGACCCAGTACTTC,TRBJ2-5,few,NA,TRBV5-1
CASSFYQRGYSSTDTQYF,TGTGCCAGCAGCTTTTACCAGCGGGGGTACTCTAGCACAGATACGCAGTATTTT,TRBJ2-3,NA,TRBD2,TRBV11-2
CASRPQGLNTEAFF,TGTGCCAGCAGACCACAGGGGCTGAACACTGAAGCTTTCTTT,TRBJ1-1,few,TRBD1,TRBV11-2
CASRHLNTEAFF,TGTGCCAGCAGACACCTGAACACTGAAGCTTTCTTT,TRBJ1-1,few,NA,TRBV6-5
CASSSTSQYTGELFF,TGTGCCAGCAGCTCCACTAGCCAATACACCGGGGAGCTGTTTTTT,TRBJ2-2,many,NA,TRBV7-2
CASSQVDPRGNEQYF,TGTGCCAGCAGCCAAGTAGACCCCCGTGGTAACGAGCAGTACTTC,TRBJ2-7,many,NA,TRBV4-2
CASSPGRDRGSYEQYF,TGTGCCAGCAGCCCAGGCAGGGACAGGGGTTCCTACGAGCAGTACTTC,TRBJ2-7,NA,TRBD1,TRBV7-9
CASSDPTSGGHGEQFF,TGTGCCAGCAGTGACCCTACTAGCGGGGGGCACGGTGAGCAGTTCTTC,TRBJ2-1,NA,TRBD2,TRBV2
CANSGSFPTYEQYF,TGTGCCAACTCCGGGAGTTTCCCCACCTACGAGCAGTACTTC,TRBJ2-7,NA,NA,TRBV6-1
CASSQDWASGNNEQFF,TGCGCCAGCAGCCAAGATTGGGCTAGCGGGAACAATGAGCAGTTCTTC,TRBJ2-1,few,TRBD2,TRBV4-3
CASSLAILADTQYF,TGTGCCAGCAGCTTAGCGATATTGGCAGATACGCAGTATTTT,TRBJ2-3,NA,NA,TRBV7-2
CASTLDTDTQYF,TGTGCCAGCACCCTAGACACAGATACGCAGTATTTT,TRBJ2-3,many,NA,TRBV2
CASSPPVVYNEQFF,TGTGCCAGCAGTCCCCCAGTAGTGTACAATGAGCAGTTCTTC,TRBJ2-1,few,NA,TRBV7-9
CSATDRGQGDTQYF,TGCAGTGCGACCGACAGGGGCCAAGGAGATACGCAGTATTTT,TRBJ2-3,few,TRBD1,TRBV20-1
CASSLGTSGKQETQYF,TGCGCCAGCAGCCTGGGGACTAGCGGAAAGCAAGAGACCCAGTACTTC,TRBJ2-5,few,TRBD2,TRBV4-1
CASSYAGVYNEQFF,TGTGCCAGCAGCTATGCGGGAGTCTACAATGAGCAGTTCTTC,TRBJ2-1,few,TRBD2,TRBV7-8
CASSLGLAGAGTQYF,TGTGCCAGCAGCTTGGGACTAGCGGGAGCAGGGACCCAGTACTTC,TRBJ2-5,many,TRBD2,TRBV7-8
CASSYSRNTNYGYTF,TGTGCCAGCAGTTACTCGAGGAATACTAACTATGGCTACACCTTC,TRBJ1-2,few,NA,TRBV6-5
CASSWDRMYEQYF,TGTGCCAGCAGCTGGGACAGGATGTACGAGCAGTACTTC,TRBJ2-7,NA,TRBD1,TRBV5-6
CASREISYEQYF,TGTGCCAGCAGGGAGATCTCCTACGAGCAGTACTTC,TRBJ2-7,few,NA,TRBV6-6
CSAGLPRDEQFF,TGCAGCGCTGGACTACCCCGAGATGAGCAGTTCTTC,TRBJ2-1,few,NA,TRBV29-1
CSARGGTPSYNEQFF,TGCAGTGCTAGAGGAGGGACTCCCTCCTACAATGAGCAGTTCTTC,TRBJ2-1,NA,NA,TRBV20-1